This T cell receptor (beta chain) was sequenced for a study of T cell responses to AZD1222 COVID-19 vaccine (dated by TCRdb to the early 2020s). In terms of the full investigation: AZD1222 recipients with second doses at about 4 weeks or about 12 weeks were pooled, because spike-specific TCR depth and breadth did not differ between schedules. A total of about 230 trial participants underwent TCR sequencing, of whom around 200 received two doses of AZD1222 and about 25 received two doses of the MenACWY control vaccine. Trial participants were enrolled by age into 18-55, 56-69 and 70-plus year subgroups, with approximately 150, 28 and 58 TCR-sequenced participants respectively. Paper-wide results and their limitations: The whole spike protein was spanned by vaccine-associated CD4 TCRs, and dominant responses were seen in regions 160-218 and 743-854. In the small 56-69-year group, the increase in depth fell short of significance, most likely because of low power. Most participants were white British and females outnumbered males, and the authors suggested that clonal diversity may have been underestimated. Epitopes outside the regions mutated in the B.1.351 and B.1.1.7 variants were reportedly recognized by nearly half of the unique spike-specific TCRs. Because no day 14 peak-response samples were available, repertoires were characterized only after the peak T cell response. After two AZD1222 doses, spike-specific TCR breadth and depth were significantly higher than at day 0 and than in MenACWY recipients. Conclusions about previously exposed vaccinees were limited because only a handful of AZD1222 recipients were SARS-CoV-2 seropositive at baseline.

The CDR3 regions of human TCRbeta chains were subjected to immunosequencing. Regarding the original processing steps: TCRs in the repertoires were matched against a reference library of SARS-CoV-2-specific TCRs that had been generated with the MIRA antigen-specificity platform. Breadth was defined as the fraction of unique TCRs that were SARS-CoV-2-associated. Depth was defined as the fraction of total T cells that were SARS-CoV-2-associated. Using the MIRA data, every spike-specific TCR was mapped to the spike region that the TCR reacted to and assigned to either a CD4 or a CD8 class. Log10-transformed breadth and depth values were compared by one-way ANOVA with Sidak's multiple comparisons tests. Sourced from immuneACCESS, this table was stored by TCRdb with only in-frame sequences that have V and J called. A share of the clones is absent; for the studies checked, an unresolved V gene accounts for under half, and the remainder has no known explanation. The V and J calls and clone size are taken from that table; D and trimming were inferred from the DNA. This sample comprises more than 150,000 clones, around nine tenths of them detected only once. The top ten clonotypes cover approximately 1.5% of the sample.

Explained via the paper, the time point label denotes: baseline before first vaccination. Samples from vaccinated people were obtained from the UK trials COV001 and COV002, which included a single-blind randomized controlled phase 2/3 trial of AZD1222 (ChAdOx1 nCoV-19) in healthy adults. Trial participant PBMC samples were collected at day 0 and day 28 after the second dose for TCRbeta chain sequencing. A remark on this clone: Its antigen is unknown. No base-level quality is on record; no much larger clone is a single base apart.

The CDR3 sequence holds 18 residues, the cysteine and phenylalanine included. Of all the DNA, just the CDR3 is kept, 54 bases in frame from base 1. Trimming leaves V shorter by 4 bases and J shorter by 0 bases, with the junction holding 11 bases beyond the gene matches. The CDR1 and CDR2 encoded by the germline V gene are KGHSH and LQKENI. Recombination joined TRBV18 with TRBJ1-5; 8 bases in between match TRBD1. The specimen comprised peripheral blood, sampled on day 0 of AZD1222 vaccination. This clonotype originated in an adult in good health. The CDR3 is CASSHSTGALNSNQPQHF. The sequence in DNA is TGTGCCAGCTCACACTCGACAGGGGCGTTAAATAGCAATCAGCCCCAGCATTTT.